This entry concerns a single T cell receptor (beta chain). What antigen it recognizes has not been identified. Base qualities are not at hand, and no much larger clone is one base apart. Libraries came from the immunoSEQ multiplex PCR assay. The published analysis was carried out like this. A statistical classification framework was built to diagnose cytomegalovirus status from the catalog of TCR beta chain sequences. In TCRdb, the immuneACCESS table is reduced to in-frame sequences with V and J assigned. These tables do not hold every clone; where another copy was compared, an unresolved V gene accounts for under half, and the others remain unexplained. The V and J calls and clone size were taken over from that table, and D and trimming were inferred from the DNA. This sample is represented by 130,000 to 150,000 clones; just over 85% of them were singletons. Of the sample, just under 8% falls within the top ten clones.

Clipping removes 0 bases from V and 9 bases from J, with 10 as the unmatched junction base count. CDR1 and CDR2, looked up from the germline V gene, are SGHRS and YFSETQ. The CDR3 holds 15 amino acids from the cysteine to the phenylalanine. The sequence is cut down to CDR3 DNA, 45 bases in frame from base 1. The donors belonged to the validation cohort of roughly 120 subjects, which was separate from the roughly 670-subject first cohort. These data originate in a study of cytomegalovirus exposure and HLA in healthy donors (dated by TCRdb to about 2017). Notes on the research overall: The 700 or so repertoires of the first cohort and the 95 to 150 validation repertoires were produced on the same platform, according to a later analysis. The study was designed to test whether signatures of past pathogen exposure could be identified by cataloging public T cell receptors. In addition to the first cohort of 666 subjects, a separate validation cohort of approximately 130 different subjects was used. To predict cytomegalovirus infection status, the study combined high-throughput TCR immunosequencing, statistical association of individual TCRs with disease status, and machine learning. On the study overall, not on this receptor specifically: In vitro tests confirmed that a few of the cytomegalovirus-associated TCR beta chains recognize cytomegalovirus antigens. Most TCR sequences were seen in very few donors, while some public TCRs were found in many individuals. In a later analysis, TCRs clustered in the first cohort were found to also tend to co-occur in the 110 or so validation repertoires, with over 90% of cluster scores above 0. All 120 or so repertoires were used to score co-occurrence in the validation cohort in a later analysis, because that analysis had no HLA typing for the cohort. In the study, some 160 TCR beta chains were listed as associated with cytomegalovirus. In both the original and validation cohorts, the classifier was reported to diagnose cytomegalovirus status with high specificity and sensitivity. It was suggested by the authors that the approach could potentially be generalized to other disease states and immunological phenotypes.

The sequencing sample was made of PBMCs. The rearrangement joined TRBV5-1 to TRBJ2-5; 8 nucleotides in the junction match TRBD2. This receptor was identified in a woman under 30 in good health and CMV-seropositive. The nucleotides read TGCGCCAGCAGCTTGGCCGGGACGGGGGGGCAAGCCCAGTACTTC. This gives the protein CASSLAGTGGQAQYF.